This record concerns one T cell receptor (beta chain) sequence. Its antigen is as yet unknown. This specimen belongs to a study of T cell repertoires in cytomegalovirus infection. Study-wide points: Identification of carriers of CMV plus the relevant HLA was achieved through cumulative public TCR beta family frequency.

TCRdb ran MiXCR on the reads and lists one entry per CDR3 protein. The repertoire holds around 530,000 distinct CDR3 sequences, with less than 30% as singletons. Germline CDR1 and CDR2: MNHNY and SVGAGI (reference sequence). CDR3 length: 14 residues. V was pared by 5 bases and J by 7 bases, with 6 bases of the junction left unmatched. The sequence was obtained from a human donor in good health (CMV status not recorded). Some clones in this sample may be carry-over from other donors' samples. Sample: PBMCs. The chain carries TRBV6-6 and TRBJ2-2, with 8 bases aligning to TRBD2. In DNA form, the CDR3 reads TGTGCCAGCAGTAGCGGGGGCGGCGGCGGGGAGCTGTTTTTT. It specifies CASSSGGGGGELFF.